This TCR beta chain was sequenced during a study of blood T cell repertoires in COVID-19. Clones were sequenced by immunoSEQ multiplex PCR, and TCRdb holds only the in-frame ones, with some missing. The sample holds tens of thousands of clones, roughly 87% seen once. CDR1 and CDR2 from the germline V gene are SEHNR and FQNEAQ (reference sequence). Trimming cost V 1 base and J 10 bases; bases outside gene matches: 13. The CDR3 runs to 16 residues. The sequence was collected from a woman of 80 years or more with acute or convalescent COVID-19. The specimen was peripheral blood. This rearrangement joins TRBV7-9 to TRBJ1-2; 9 positions match TRBD1. DNA for the CDR3: TGTGCCAGCAGCTTAGGGATGACAGGGGGGAGCCCAACCTACACCTTC. Protein sequence: CASSLGMTGGSPTYTF.